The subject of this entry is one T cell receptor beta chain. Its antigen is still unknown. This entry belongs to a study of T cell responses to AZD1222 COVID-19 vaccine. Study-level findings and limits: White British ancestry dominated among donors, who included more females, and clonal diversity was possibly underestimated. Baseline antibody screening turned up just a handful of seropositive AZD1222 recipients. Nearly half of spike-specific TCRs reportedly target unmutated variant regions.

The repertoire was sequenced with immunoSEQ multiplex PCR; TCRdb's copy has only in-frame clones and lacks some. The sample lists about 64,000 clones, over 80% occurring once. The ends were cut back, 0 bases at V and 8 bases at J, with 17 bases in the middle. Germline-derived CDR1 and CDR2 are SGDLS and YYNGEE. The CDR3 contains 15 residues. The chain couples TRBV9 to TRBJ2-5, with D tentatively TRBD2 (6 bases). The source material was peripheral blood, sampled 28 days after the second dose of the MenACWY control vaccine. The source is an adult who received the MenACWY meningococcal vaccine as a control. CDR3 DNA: TGTGCCAGCAGCGTAGGGGGAGGCGGGGACTCCACCCAGTACTTC. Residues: CASSVGGGGDSTQYF.